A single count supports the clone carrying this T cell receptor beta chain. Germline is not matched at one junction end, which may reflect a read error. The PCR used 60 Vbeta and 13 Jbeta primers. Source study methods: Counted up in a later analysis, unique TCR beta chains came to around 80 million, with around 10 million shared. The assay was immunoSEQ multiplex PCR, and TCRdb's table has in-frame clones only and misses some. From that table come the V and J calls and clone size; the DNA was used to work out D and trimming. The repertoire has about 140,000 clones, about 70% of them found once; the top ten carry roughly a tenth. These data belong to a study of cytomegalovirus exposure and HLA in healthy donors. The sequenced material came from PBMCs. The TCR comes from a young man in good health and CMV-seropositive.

The CDR3 nucleotides read TGTGCCATCGGGGCGGGGGCGATTTCCTACGAGCAGCACTTC. Amino acids: CAIGAGAISYEQHF. The chain combines TRBV10-3 with TRBJ2-7; D perhaps matches TRBD2 (7 bases). The CDR3 is 14 amino acids. The germline V gene encodes CDR1 ENHRY and CDR2 SYGVKD.